This T cell receptor (beta chain) comes out of a study of OX40 agonist ivuxolimab in advanced cancers. Study-wide context: Ivuxolimab was a fully human IgG2 agonistic monoclonal antibody targeting the costimulatory receptor OX40 (CD134). Intravenous ivuxolimab was administered to patients every 2 weeks at six dose levels: 0.01, 0.1, 0.3, 1.5, 3 and 10 mg/kg. Of the roughly 52 dose-escalation patients, hepatocellular carcinoma was present in approximately 20, melanoma in roughly 15, renal cell carcinoma in 9 and head and neck cancer in 9. In the dose-escalation cohort, more than 80% of patients were male, and the mean age was around 65 years with a range of 23 to 79. Prior anti-PD-1, anti-PD-L1 or anti-CTLA-4 therapy was permitted, and 35% to 40% of dose-escalation patients had received checkpoint inhibitors. Three dose-escalation patients achieved partial responses, one with hepatocellular carcinoma and two with cutaneous melanoma. Peripheral TCRbeta sequencing was intended to test whether TCR sequence diversity was altered and clonal T-cell expansion was caused by ivuxolimab. The monotherapy dose-escalation portion (N ≈ 56 patients) of the phase I ivuxolimab trial is reported in the paper. Study-level results and caveats: In the 0.1-3.0 mg/kg groups, partial responders had among the lowest normalized peripheral clonal expansion, particularly in CD8+ T cells. At doses of 0.1 to 3.0 mg/kg, clonal expansion of both CD4+ and CD8+ T cells in blood was seen between baseline and week 6. Antigen specificity was not determined for the clonally expanded peripheral T cells. Low levels of normalized T-cell clonal expansion were also seen in some patients who did not respond. After ivuxolimab, more expanded clones were found on average in CD8+ T cells than in CD4+ T cells.

For sequencing of the TCRbeta CDR3 region, genomic DNA was extracted from the sorted cells. TCRbeta CDR3 regions were sequenced using the immunoSEQ Assay. Drawn from immuneACCESS, this table holds only the in-frame rearrangements with V and J called that TCRdb kept. Clones are partly lost; checked studies trace under half to an unresolved V gene and leave the rest unexplained. The sample table records roughly 150,000 clones; 94% of these occur just once. The ten largest account for about 0.31% of the sample. Turning to this clone: The antigen it binds to is not known. Per-base quality was not reported, and no clone a single base away is much larger than it.

The trial excluded patients who had a history of autoimmune disease or were on systemic immunosuppression. Peripheral blood for TCR sequencing was collected from all dose cohorts at baseline, on cycle 4 day 1, and on cycle 7 day 1. Samples came from an open-label, multicenter, first-in-human phase I dose-escalation trial of ivuxolimab. Adults with locally advanced or metastatic melanoma, renal cell carcinoma, hepatocellular carcinoma or head and neck squamous cell carcinoma were enrolled in the trial. Before TCR sequencing, CD4+ T cells and CD8+ T cells from peripheral blood were sorted into separate populations. This clonotype was obtained from an adult with an advanced solid tumor such as melanoma, head and neck, liver or kidney cancer. The source material was CD4+ or CD8+ T cells sorted from blood, sampled in a trial of the OX40 agonist ivuxolimab.

The CDR3 protein sequence reads: CASSPSPAGRNSPLHF. The DNA reads TGTGCCAGCAGCCCAAGCCCCGCAGGCCGTAATTCACCCCTCCACTTT. The rearranged chain carries TRBV7-2 and TRBJ1-6; the D gene cannot be resolved reliably. Per the germline V gene, SGHTA is the CDR1 and FQGNSA is the CDR2. Counted from cysteine to phenylalanine, this CDR3 has 16 amino acids. Left in the record is the CDR3 DNA by itself, 48 bases read in frame from the first base. Between the V and J ends, shortened by 5 bases and 6 bases respectively, the junction contains 17 bases.